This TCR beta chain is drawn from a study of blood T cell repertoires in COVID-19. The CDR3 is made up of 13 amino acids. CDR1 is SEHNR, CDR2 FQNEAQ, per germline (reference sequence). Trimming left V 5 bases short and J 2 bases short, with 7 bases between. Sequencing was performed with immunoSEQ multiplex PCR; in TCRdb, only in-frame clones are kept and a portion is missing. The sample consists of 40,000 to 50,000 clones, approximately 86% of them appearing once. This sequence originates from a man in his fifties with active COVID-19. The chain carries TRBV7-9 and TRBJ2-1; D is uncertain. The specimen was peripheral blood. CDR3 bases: TGTGCCAGCAGCCTCGCGGCCTACAATGAGCAGTTCTTC. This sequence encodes CASSLAAYNEQFF.